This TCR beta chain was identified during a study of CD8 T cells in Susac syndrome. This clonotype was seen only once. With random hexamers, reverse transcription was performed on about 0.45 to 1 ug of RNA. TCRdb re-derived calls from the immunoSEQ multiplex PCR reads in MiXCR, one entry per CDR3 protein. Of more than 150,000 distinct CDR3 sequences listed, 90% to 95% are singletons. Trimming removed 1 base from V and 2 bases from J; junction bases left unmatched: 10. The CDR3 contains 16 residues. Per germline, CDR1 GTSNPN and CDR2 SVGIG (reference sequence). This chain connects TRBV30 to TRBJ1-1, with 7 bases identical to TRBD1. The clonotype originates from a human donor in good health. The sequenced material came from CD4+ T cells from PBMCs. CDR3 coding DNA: TGTGCCTGGAGTGCATTCAGGGGGGGGATTAACACTGAAGCTTTCTTT. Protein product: CAWSAFRGGINTEAFF.